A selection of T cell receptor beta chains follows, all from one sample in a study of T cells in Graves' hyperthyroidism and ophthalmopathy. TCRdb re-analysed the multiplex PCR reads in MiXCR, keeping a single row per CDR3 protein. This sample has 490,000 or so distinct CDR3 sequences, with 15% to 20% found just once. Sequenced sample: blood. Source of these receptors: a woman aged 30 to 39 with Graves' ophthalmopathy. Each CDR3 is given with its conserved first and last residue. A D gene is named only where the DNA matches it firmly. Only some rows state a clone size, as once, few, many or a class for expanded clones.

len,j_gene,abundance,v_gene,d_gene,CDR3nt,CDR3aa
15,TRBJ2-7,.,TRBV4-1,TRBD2,TGCGCCAGCAGCCGACTAGCGGGACAAGGTGAGGAGCAGTACTTC,CASSRLAGQGEEQYF
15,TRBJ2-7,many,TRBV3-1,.,TGTGCCAGCAGCCAAGCAAGAGGGGGTTCGTACGAGCAGTACTTC,CASSQARGGSYEQYF
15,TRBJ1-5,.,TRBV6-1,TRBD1,TGTGCCAGCAGAAAAACAGGGGGGAGCAATCAGCCCCAGCATTTT,CASRKTGGSNQPQHF
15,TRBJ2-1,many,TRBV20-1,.,TGCAGTGCGCGCCGGGGCGGAAAGTCCTACAATGAGCAGTTCTTC,CSARRGGKSYNEQFF
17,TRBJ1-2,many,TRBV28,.,TGTGCCAGCAGTTTAAACACAGGGAAAGGATACAACTATGGCTACACCTTC,CASSLNTGKGYNYGYTF
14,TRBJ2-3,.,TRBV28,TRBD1,TGTGCCAGCAAAGCGACAGGGAGTACAGATACGCAGTATTTT,CASKATGSTDTQYF
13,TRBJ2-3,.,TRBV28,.,TGTGCCAGCAGTTTAGGTAGGGAGCCTACGCAGTATTTT,CASSLGREPTQYF
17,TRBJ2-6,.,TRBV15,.,TGTGCCACCAGCTCCAGAGGCGTCCCGTCGGGGGCCAACGTCCTGACTTTC,CATSSRGVPSGANVLTF
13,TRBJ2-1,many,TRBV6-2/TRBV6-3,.,TGTGCCAGCAGCTCGCCCAATTACAATGAGCAGTTCTTC,CASSSPNYNEQFF
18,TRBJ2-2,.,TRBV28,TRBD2,TGTGCCAGCAGTTTCCTAGGGACTAGCGGGAGGAACACCGGGGAGCTGTTTTTT,CASSFLGTSGRNTGELFF
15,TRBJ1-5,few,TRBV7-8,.,TGTGCCAGCAGCTTCCCGACCCCAGGGAAACAGCCCCAGCATTTT,CASSFPTPGKQPQHF
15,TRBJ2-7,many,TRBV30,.,TGTGCCTGGAGTGGTTGGACAGGCGGGAAGAGGGAGCAGTACTTC,CAWSGWTGGKREQYF
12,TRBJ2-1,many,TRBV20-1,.,TGCAGTCCCCGCCAGACCGAGACGCGGCAGTTCTTC,CSPRQTETRQFF
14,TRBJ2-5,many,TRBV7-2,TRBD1,TGTGCCAGCAGCCAGGACAGGGGTGTAGAGACCCAGTACTTC,CASSQDRGVETQYF
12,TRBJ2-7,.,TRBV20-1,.,TGCAGTTCCGACAGGCCACCTTACGAGCAGTACTTC,CSSDRPPYEQYF
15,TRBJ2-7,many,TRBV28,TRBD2,TGTGCCAGCAGTAAAATAGCGGGACCGTCCTACGAGCAGTACTTC,CASSKIAGPSYEQYF
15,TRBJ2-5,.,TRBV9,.,TGTGCCAGCAGCGTCTCTGGCCCCACCGGAGAGACCCAGTACTTC,CASSVSGPTGETQYF
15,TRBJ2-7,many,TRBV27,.,TGTGCCAGCAGTTTATTGCAGGTATCGATAAACGAGCAGTACTTC,CASSLLQVSINEQYF
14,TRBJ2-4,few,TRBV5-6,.,TGTGCCAGCAGCTTAGGAGGGGTGAAAAACATTCAGTACTTC,CASSLGGVKNIQYF
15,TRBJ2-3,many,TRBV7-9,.,TGTGCCAGCAGCCCCGAGGGGAGGAGGTCAGATACGCAGTATTTT,CASSPEGRRSDTQYF
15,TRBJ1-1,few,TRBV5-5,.,TGTGCCAGCAGCTTACTTCCGGGGGGGGGCACTGAAGCTTTCTTT,CASSLLPGGGTEAFF
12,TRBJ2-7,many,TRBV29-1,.,TGCAGCGGAGCCGTGACGAGTGACGAGCAGTACTTC,CSGAVTSDEQYF
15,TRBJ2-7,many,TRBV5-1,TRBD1,TGCGCCAGCAGCCTGGGGACAGGGAGCTCCTACGAGCAGTACTTC,CASSLGTGSSYEQYF
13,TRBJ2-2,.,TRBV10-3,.,TGTGCCAGTTTGGGACACTCCACCGGGGAGCTGTTTTTT,CASLGHSTGELFF
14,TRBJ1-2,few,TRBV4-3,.,TGCGCCAGCAGCCAGGCCATGGGGACCTATGGCTACACCTTC,CASSQAMGTYGYTF
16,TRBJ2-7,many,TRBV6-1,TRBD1,TGTGCCAGCAGTGCCCCATCGGGACAGGGGGCCTACGAGCAGTACTTC,CASSAPSGQGAYEQYF
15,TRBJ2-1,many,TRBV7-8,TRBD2,TGTGCCAGCAGCTTGTGGGGACTAGCGCACAATGAGCAGTTCTTC,CASSLWGLAHNEQFF
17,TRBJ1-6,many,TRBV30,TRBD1,TGTGCCTGGACCACTCGGACAGGGCCCAGCTATAATTCACCCCTCCACTTT,CAWTTRTGPSYNSPLHF
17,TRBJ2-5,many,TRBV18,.,TGTGCCAGCTCACCGGGTCCCGGGACAAGGCCCCAAGAGACCCAGTACTTC,CASSPGPGTRPQETQYF
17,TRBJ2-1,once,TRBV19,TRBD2,TGTGCCAGTAGTATTAGGGTGGCTAGCGGTAGCGGAAATGAGCAGTTCTTC,CASSIRVASGSGNEQFF
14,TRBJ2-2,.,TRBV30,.,TGTGCCTGGTCCACAGGCGGGTCCACCGGGGAGCTGTTTTTT,CAWSTGGSTGELFF
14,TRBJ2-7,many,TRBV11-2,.,TGTGCCAGCAGCTTAGTGGGGGCTCGATACGAGCAGTACTTC,CASSLVGARYEQYF
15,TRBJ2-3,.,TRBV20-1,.,TGCAGTGCTACGCGATCGCGGCGAGACACAGATACGCAGTATTTT,CSATRSRRDTDTQYF
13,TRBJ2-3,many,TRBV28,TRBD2,TGTGCCAGCAGTTCGGGGACTACGGATACGCAGTATTTT,CASSSGTTDTQYF
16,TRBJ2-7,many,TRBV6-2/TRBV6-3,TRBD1,TGTGCCAGCAGTTACCGGCCGCGGGACAGGGGTCACGAGCAGTACTTC,CASSYRPRDRGHEQYF
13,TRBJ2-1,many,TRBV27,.,TGTGCCAGCACCAAGACAGGCCGAAATGAGCAGTTCTTC,CASTKTGRNEQFF
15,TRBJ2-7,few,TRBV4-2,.,TGTGCCAGCAGCCAAGTTCGGGGTCTGCACTACGAGCAGTACTTC,CASSQVRGLHYEQYF
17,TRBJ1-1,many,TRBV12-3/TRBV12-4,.,TGTGCCAGCAGCCACCTTCTCAGGAGGGGCTCGAACACTGAAGCTTTCTTT,CASSHLLRRGSNTEAFF
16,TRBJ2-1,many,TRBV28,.,TGTGCCAGCAGGAACCATGGACAGGGAGGGCGGAGTGAGCAGTTCTTC,CASRNHGQGGRSEQFF
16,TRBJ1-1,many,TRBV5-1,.,TGCGCCAGCAGCTTACCGAGGGGGGGCGTGAACACTGAAGCTTTCTTT,CASSLPRGGVNTEAFF
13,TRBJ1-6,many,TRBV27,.,TGTGCCAGCAGTCCCACCACCAATTCACCCCTCCACTTT,CASSPTTNSPLHF
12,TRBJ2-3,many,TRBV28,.,TGTGCCAGCAGTGTAACACAGAATACGCAGTATTTT,CASSVTQNTQYF
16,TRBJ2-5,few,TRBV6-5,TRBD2,TGTGCCAGCAGTTACGCTAGCGGGAGCCTCTGGGAGACCCAGTACTTC,CASSYASGSLWETQYF
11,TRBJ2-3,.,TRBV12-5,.,TGTGCTAGTGGGAAGACAGATACGCAGTATTTT,CASGKTDTQYF
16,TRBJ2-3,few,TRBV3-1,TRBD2,TGTGCCAGCAGCCAGGCCGGGACTAGCCTGGCAGATACGCAGTATTTT,CASSQAGTSLADTQYF
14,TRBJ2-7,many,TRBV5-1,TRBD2,TGCGCCAGCGGATGGACTAGCGTAACCTACGAGCAGTACTTC,CASGWTSVTYEQYF
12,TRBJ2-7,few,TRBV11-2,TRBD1,TGTGCCAGCAGCTGGACAGGGGGACGGCAGTACTTC,CASSWTGGRQYF
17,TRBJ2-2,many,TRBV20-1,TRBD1,TGCAGTGCGGACGACAGGGGGCAAGTTTCGAACACCGGGGAGCTGTTTTTT,CSADDRGQVSNTGELFF
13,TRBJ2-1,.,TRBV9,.,TGTGCCAGCAGCGAGCTAGTTTACGATGAGCAGTTCTTC,CASSELVYDEQFF
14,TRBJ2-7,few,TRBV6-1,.,TGTGCCAGCAGGGAGTGGCAGGGGAACTACGAGCAGTACTTC,CASREWQGNYEQYF
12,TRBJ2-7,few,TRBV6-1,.,TGTGCCAGCACCCCCGGCCCTTACGAGCAGTACTTC,CASTPGPYEQYF
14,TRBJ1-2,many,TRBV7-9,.,TGTGCCAGCACCCCGCACACGGGGAACTATGGCTACACCTTC,CASTPHTGNYGYTF
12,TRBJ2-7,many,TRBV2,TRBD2,TGTGCCAGCACCCAGACGGGGGGCGAGCAGTACTTC,CASTQTGGEQYF
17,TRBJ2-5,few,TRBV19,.,TGTGCCAGTAGCAATCCGAATAGGGGGGGCAACCAAGAGACCCAGTACTTC,CASSNPNRGGNQETQYF
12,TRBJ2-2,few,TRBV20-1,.,TGCAGCTGCAGGTCGGATTCCGGGGAGCTGTTTTTT,CSCRSDSGELFF
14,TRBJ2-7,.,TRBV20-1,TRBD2,TGCAGTGCTAGAGAGGAGAGCGGGAGCCCCGAGCAGTACTTC,CSAREESGSPEQYF
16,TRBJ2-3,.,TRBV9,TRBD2,TGTGCCAGCAGCGCTCTGGCTAGCGGGATTCCAGATACGCAGTATTTT,CASSALASGIPDTQYF
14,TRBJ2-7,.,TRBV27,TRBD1,TGTGCCAGCAGTGTTTCCGGGACAGGGGGGGGGCAGTACTTC,CASSVSGTGGGQYF